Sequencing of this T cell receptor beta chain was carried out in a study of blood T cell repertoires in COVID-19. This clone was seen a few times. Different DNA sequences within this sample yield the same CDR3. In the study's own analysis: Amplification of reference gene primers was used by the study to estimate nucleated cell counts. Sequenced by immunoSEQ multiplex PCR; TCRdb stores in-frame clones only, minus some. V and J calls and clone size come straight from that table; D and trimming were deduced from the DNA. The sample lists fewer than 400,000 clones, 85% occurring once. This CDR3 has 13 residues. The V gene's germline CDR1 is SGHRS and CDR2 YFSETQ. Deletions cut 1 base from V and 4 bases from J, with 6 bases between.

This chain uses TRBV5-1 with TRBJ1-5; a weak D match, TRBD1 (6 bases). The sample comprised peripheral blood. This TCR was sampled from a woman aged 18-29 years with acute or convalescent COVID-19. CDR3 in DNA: TGCGCCAGCAGCTTGACAGGGAATCAGCCCCAGCATTTT. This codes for CASSLTGNQPQHF.